This T cell receptor (beta chain) was profiled in a study of regulatory T cells in long-lasting Graves disease. Building of the TCR beta libraries involved iRepertoire HTBI primers and Arm-PCR of CDR3 regions. TCRdb used MiXCR to reprocess the multiplex PCR reads, holding one entry per CDR3 protein. Of 450,000 to 700,000 distinct CDR3 sequences in the sample, about 14% were seen once. Time point here: newly diagnosed GD, antithyroid drugs for less than 3 months. PBMCs were the source of the RNA used for TCR sequencing. Around 9.9 milliliters of peripheral blood went into EDTA tubes. In addition, the sample was reused for a study of T cells in Graves' hyperthyroidism and ophthalmopathy. That work states: Patients were aged 18 to 65, had disease duration under 2 months, and had newly diagnosed hyperthyroidism. Primed by the HTBI set, a first-round RT-PCR was run on the TCR CDR3.

Sequenced material: peripheral blood mononuclear cells (PBMCs), taken at new diagnosis, from a patient treated with antithyroid drugs. This TCR was recovered from a man aged 30 to 39 with Graves disease.

This CDR3 reads CASSPLINRDLQPQHF. In nucleotides, the CDR3 is TGTGCCAGCAGTCCATTAATTAACAGGGACCTTCAGCCCCAGCATTTT. This sequence joins TRBV27 and TRBJ1-5; D may be TRBD1 (6 bases). Germline CDR1 and CDR2: MNHEY and SMNVEV (reference sequence). Trimming stripped 5 bases from V and 6 bases from J, with 20 bases between. The CDR3 extends over 16 amino acids.